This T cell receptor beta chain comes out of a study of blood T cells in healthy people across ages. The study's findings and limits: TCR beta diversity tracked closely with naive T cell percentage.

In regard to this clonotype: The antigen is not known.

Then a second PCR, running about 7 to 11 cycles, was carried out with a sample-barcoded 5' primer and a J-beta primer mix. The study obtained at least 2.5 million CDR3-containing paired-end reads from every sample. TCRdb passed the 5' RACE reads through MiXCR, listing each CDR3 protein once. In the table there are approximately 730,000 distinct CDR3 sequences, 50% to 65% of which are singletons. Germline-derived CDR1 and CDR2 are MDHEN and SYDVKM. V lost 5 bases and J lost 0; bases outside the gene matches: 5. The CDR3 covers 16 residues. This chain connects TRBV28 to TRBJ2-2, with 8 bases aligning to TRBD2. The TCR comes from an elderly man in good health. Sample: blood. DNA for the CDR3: TGTGCCAGCAGTCCCTCGGGACTAGCGAACACCGGGGAGCTGTTTTTT. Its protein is CASSPSGLANTGELFF.